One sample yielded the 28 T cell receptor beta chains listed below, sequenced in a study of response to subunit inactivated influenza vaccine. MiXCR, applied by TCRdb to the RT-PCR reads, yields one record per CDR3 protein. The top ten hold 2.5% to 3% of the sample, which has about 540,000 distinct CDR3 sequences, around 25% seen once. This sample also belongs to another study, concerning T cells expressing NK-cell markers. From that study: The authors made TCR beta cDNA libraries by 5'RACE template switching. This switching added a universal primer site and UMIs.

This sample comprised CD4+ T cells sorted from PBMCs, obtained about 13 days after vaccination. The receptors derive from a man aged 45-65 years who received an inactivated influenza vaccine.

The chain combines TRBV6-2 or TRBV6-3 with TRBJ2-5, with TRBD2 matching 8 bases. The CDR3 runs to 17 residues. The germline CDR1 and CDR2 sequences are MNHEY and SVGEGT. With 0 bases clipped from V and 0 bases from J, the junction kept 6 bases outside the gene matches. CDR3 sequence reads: CASSYSIIAGYQETQYF. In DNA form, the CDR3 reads TGTGCCAGCAGTTACTCGATTATAGCGGGGTACCAAGAGACCCAGTACTTC.

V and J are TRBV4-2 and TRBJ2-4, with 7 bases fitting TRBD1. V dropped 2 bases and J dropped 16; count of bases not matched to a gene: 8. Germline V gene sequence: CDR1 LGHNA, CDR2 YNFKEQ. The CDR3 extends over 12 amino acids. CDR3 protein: CASSQTQGRLYF. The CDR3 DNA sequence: TGTGCCAGCAGCCAAACACAGGGGAGACTCTACTTC.

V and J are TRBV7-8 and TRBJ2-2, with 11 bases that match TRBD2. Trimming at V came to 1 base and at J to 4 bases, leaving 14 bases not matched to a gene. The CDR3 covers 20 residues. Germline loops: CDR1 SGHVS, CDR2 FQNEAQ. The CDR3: CASSLVPPVGLAGGTGELFF. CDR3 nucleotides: TGTGCCAGCAGCTTAGTACCCCCGGTTGGGCTAGCGGGAGGCACCGGGGAGCTGTTTTTT.

In nucleotides, the CDR3 is TGTGCCAGCAGCGCCGACATCACCCCATCCGAGCAGTACTTC. Translating it yields CASSADITPSEQYF. The chain recombines TRBV2 with TRBJ2-7; D remains ambiguous. The CDR3 sequence is 14 residues long. V shed 6 bases and J shed 6 bases, with 18 bases lying between them. Germline values: CDR1 SNHLY, CDR2 FYNNEI.

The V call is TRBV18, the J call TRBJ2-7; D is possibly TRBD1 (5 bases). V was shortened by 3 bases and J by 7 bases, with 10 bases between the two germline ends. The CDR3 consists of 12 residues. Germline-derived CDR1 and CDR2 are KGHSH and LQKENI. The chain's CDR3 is CASSPQGPEQYF. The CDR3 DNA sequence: TGTGCCAGCTCACCCCAGGGCCCGGAGCAGTACTTC. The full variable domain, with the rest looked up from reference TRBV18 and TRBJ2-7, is NAGVMQNPRHLVRRRGQEARLRCSPMKGHSHVYWYRQLPEEGLKFMVYLQKENIIDESGMPKERFSAEFPKEGPSILRIQQVVRGDSAAYFCASSPQGPEQYFGPGTRLTVT.

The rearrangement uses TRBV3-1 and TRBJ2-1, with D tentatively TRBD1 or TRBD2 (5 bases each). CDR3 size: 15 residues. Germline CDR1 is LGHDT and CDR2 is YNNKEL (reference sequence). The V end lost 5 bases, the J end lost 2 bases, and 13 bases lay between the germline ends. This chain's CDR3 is CASSFWDPTYNEQFF. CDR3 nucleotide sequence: TGTGCCAGCAGCTTTTGGGACCCAACCTACAATGAGCAGTTCTTC.

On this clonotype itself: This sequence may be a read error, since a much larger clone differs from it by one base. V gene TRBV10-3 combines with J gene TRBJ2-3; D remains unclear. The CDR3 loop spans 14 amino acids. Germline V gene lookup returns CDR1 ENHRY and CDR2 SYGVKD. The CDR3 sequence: CPISESVGTDTQYF. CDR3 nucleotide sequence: TGTCCCATCAGTGAGTCGGTCGGCACAGATACGCAGTATTTT.

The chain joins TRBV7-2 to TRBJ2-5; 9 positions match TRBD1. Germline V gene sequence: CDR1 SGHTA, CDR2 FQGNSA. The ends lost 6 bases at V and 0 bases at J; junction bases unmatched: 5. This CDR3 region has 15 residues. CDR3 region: CASSRTGEYQETQYF. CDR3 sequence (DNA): TGTGCCAGCAGTCGGACAGGGGAGTACCAAGAGACCCAGTACTTC.

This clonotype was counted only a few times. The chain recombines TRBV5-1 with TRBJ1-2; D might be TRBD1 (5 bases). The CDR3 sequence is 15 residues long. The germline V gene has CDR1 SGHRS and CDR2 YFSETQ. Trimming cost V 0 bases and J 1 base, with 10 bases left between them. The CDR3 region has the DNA TGCGCCAGCAGCTTGGTAGGGACGGATAACTATGGCTACACCTTC. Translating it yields CASSLVGTDNYGYTF. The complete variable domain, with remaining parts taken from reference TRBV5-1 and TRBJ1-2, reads KAGVTQTPRYLIKTRGQQVTLSCSPISGHRSVSWYQQTPGQGLQFLFEYFSETQRNKGNFPGRFSGRQFSNSRSEMNVSTLELGDSALYLCASSLVGTDNYGYTFGSGTRLTVV.

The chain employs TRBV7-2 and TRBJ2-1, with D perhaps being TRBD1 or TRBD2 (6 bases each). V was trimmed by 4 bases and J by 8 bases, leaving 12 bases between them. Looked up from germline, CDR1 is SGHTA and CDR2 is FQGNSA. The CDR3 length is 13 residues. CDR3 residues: CASSSGAGHEQFF. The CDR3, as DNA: TGTGCCAGCAGCTCGGGGGCTGGCCATGAGCAGTTCTTC.

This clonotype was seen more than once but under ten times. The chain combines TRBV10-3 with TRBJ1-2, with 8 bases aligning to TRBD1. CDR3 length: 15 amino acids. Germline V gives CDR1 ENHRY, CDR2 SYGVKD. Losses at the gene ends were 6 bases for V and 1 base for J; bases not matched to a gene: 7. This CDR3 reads CAIRGGQVNNYGYTF. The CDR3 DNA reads TGTGCCATCAGAGGGGGACAGGTTAATAACTATGGCTACACCTTC.

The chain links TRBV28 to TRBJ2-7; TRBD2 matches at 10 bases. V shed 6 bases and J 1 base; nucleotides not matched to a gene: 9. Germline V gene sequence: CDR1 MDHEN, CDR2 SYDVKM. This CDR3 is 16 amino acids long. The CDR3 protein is CASSLTSGLQSYEQYF. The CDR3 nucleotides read TGTGCCAGCAGCCTGACTAGCGGGTTACAGTCCTACGAGCAGTACTTC.

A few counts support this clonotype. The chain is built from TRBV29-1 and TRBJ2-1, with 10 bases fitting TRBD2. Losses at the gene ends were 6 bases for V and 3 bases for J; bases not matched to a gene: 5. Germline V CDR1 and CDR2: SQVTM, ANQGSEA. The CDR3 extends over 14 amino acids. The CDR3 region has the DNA TGCAGCGTCCTCGGACTAGCGGTCTACAATGAGCAGTTCTTC. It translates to CSVLGLAVYNEQFF.

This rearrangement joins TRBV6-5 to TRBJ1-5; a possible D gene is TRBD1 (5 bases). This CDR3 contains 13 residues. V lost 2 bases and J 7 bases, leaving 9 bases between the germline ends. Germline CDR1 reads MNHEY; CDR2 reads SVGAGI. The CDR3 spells CASSYGGGQPQHF. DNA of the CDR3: TGTGCCAGCAGTTACGGGGGAGGCCAGCCCCAGCATTTT.

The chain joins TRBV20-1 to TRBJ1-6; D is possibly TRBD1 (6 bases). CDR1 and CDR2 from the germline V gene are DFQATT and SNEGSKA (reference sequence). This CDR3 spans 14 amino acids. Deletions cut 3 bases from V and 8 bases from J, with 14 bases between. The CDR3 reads CSASFGTFDSPLHF. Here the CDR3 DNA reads TGCAGTGCTAGTTTCGGGACATTCGATTCACCCCTCCACTTT.

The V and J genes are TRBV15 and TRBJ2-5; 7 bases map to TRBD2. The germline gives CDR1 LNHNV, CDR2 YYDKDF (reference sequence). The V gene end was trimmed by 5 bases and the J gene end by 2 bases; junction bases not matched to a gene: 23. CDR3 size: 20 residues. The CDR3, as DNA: TGTGCCACCAGCGCCTCGGGGAGGGGTCTCGGGACCCTGGTTCAAGAGACCCAGTACTTC. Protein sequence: CATSASGRGLGTLVQETQYF.

The CDR3 here is CASSSDIGNQPQHF. The CDR3 DNA reads TGTGCCAGCAGCTCGGACATAGGCAATCAGCCCCAGCATTTT. The rearrangement links TRBV7-8 to TRBJ1-5, with TRBD1 as a possible D gene (5 bases). CDR1 and CDR2 (germline): SGHVS, FQNEAQ. Trimming stripped 4 bases from V and 2 bases from J, with 9 bases between. The CDR3 runs 14 residues.

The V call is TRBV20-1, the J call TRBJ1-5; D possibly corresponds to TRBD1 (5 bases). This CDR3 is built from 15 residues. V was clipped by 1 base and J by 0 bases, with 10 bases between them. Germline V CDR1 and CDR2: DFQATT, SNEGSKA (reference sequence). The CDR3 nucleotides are TGCAGTGCTAGAGGGGGGACCCTTAGCAATCAGCCCCAGCATTTT. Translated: CSARGGTLSNQPQHF.

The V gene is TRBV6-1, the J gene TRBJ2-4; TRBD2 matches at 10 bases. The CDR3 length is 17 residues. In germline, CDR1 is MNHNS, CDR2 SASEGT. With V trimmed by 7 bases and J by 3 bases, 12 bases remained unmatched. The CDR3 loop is CASNPAGGYEGKNIQYF. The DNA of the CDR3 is TGTGCCAGCAACCCAGCGGGGGGGTACGAAGGCAAAAACATTCAGTACTTC.

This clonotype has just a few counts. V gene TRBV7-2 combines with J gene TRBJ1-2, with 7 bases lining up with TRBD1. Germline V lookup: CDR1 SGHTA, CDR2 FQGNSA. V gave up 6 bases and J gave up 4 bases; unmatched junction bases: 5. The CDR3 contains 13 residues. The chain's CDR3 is CASRQTGSYGYTF. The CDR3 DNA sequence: TGTGCCAGCAGACAGACAGGGTCCTATGGCTACACCTTC.

CDR3 in amino acids: CASSLGGRNEQFF. CDR3 bases: TGCGCCAGCAGCTTGGGTGGCCGCAATGAGCAGTTCTTC. This chain uses TRBV5-1 with TRBJ2-1; D unclear. Germline CDR1 is SGHRS and CDR2 is YFSETQ. The ends were cut back, 0 bases at V and 6 bases at J, with 7 bases in the middle. The CDR3 extends over 13 amino acids.

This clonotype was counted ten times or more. The CDR3 bases are TGCAGTGCTCGTAAAGCAGGGGGATCTTTTGGCTACACCTTC. Protein sequence: CSARKAGGSFGYTF. The chain couples TRBV20-1 to TRBJ1-2, with TRBD1 matching over 7 bases. The CDR3 is 14 amino acids. V lost 5 bases to trimming and J lost 7 bases; unmatched junction nucleotides: 13. Germline CDR1 and CDR2: DFQATT and SNEGSKA (reference sequence).

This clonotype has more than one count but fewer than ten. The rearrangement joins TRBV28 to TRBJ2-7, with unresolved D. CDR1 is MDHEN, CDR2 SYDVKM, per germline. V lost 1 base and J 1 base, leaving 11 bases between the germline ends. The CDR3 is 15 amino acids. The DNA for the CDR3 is TGTGCCAGCAGTTTATTCCCCGCAGCATCCTACGAGCAGTACTTC. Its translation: CASSLFPAASYEQYF.

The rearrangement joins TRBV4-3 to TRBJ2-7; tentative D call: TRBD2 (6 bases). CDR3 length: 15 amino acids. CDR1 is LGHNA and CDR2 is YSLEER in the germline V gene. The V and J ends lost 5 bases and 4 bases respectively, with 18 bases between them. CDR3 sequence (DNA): TGCGCCAGCAGCACCCTTATGGGGACTGAGTACGAGCAGTACTTC. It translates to CASSTLMGTEYEQYF.

The DNA for the CDR3 is TGTGCCATCAGAACTAGCGGGGGGGCGGACGAGCAGTACTTC. Protein product: CAIRTSGGADEQYF. The chain uses TRBV10-3 and TRBJ2-7; 13 bases are shared with TRBD2. The V segment lost 6 bases and the J segment 5 bases; nucleotides outside the gene matches: 4. Germline V gene data show CDR1 as ENHRY and CDR2 as SYGVKD. CDR3 length: 14 residues.

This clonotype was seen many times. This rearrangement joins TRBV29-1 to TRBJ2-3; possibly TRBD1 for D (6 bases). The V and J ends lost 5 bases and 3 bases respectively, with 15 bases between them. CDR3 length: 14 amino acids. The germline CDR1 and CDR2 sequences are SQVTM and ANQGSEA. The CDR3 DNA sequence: TGCAGCGTTACTACAGGGTTTTCAACAGATACGCAGTATTTT. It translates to CSVTTGFSTDTQYF.

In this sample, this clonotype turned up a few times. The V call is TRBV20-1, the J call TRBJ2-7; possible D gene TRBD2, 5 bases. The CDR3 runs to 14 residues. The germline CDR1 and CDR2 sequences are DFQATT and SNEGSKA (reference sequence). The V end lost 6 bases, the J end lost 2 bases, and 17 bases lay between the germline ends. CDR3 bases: TGCAGTGCCGGGCATGAGGGTAACCCCTACGAGCAGTACTTC. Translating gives CSAGHEGNPYEQYF.

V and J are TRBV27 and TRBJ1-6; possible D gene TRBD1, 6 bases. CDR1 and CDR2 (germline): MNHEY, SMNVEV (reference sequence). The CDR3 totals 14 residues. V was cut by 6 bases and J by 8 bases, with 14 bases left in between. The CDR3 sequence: CASSATGFDSPLHF. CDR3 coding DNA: TGTGCCAGCAGCGCCACAGGGTTTGATTCACCCCTCCACTTT.